A selection of T cell receptor beta chains follows, all from one sample in a study of T cell changes during pregnancy in multiple sclerosis. The repertoire was sequenced with immunoSEQ multiplex PCR; TCRdb's copy has only in-frame clones and lacks some. The table records tens of thousands of clones, roughly 92% of them present only once. This sample comprised peripheral blood, obtained before pregnancy. The receptor set was obtained from a female donor with multiple sclerosis, enrolled in a pregnancy study. Both conserved end residues are part of each CDR3. The order of the fields is CDR3 protein, CDR3 DNA, D gene, J gene, clone size, V gene. D genes are given only for firm matches. Clone size, where shown, is once, few, many, or a class for clones that have expanded.

cdr3_aa: CASYPTRGTEAFF; cdr3_nt: TGTGCCAGCTACCCGACGAGGGGGACTGAAGCTTTCTTT; d_call: .; j_call: TRBJ1-1; clone_size: .; v_call: TRBV18
cdr3_aa: CASSDRGPYEQYF; cdr3_nt: TGTGCCAGCAGCGACAGGGGACCCTACGAGCAGTACTTC; d_call: TRBD1; j_call: TRBJ2-7; clone_size: .; v_call: TRBV7-9
cdr3_aa: CAQAPRGEVTEAFF; cdr3_nt: TGTGCGCAAGCGCCCAGGGGGGAAGTCACTGAAGCTTTCTTT; d_call: TRBD1; j_call: TRBJ1-1; clone_size: .; v_call: TRBV2
cdr3_aa: CASSSVPGLADTDTQYF; cdr3_nt: TGTGCCAGCAGCTCAGTTCCGGGACTAGCGGACACAGATACGCAGTATTTT; d_call: TRBD2; j_call: TRBJ2-3; clone_size: .; v_call: TRBV7-3
cdr3_aa: CASSLVSGGLAGPKNTQYF; cdr3_nt: TGTGCCAGCAGCTTAGTTTCTGGGGGACTAGCGGGCCCCAAGAATACGCAGTATTTT; d_call: TRBD2; j_call: TRBJ2-3; clone_size: many; v_call: TRBV7-9
cdr3_aa: CASSPDRVQPQHF; cdr3_nt: TGTGCCAGCAGCCCGGACAGGGTTCAGCCCCAGCATTTT; d_call: TRBD1; j_call: TRBJ1-5; clone_size: .; v_call: TRBV7-9
cdr3_aa: CASDRDRGFNEQFF; cdr3_nt: TGTGCCAGCGACCGGGACAGGGGGTTCAATGAGCAGTTCTTC; d_call: TRBD1; j_call: TRBJ2-1; clone_size: .; v_call: TRBV6-1
cdr3_aa: CASSPRGLAGVHLYEQYF; cdr3_nt: TGTGCCAGCTCACCCAGAGGACTAGCGGGAGTCCACCTCTACGAGCAGTACTTC; d_call: TRBD2; j_call: TRBJ2-7; clone_size: .; v_call: TRBV18
cdr3_aa: CSALGLKNYEQYF; cdr3_nt: TGCAGCGCCCTTGGACTAAAGAACTACGAGCAGTACTTC; d_call: .; j_call: TRBJ2-7; clone_size: .; v_call: TRBV29-1
cdr3_aa: CASSRPRAPTGDYGYTF; cdr3_nt: TGTGCCAGCAGCCGGCCCAGGGCCCCCACGGGCGACTATGGCTACACCTTC; d_call: .; j_call: TRBJ1-2; clone_size: .; v_call: TRBV7-9
cdr3_aa: CASPSRSGSGYTEAFF; cdr3_nt: TGTGCCAGCCCATCACGGTCGGGATCTGGGTACACTGAAGCTTTCTTT; d_call: .; j_call: TRBJ1-1; clone_size: .; v_call: TRBV28
cdr3_aa: CASSFGTSGNEQYF; cdr3_nt: TGTGCCAGCAGTTTTGGGACTAGCGGGAACGAGCAGTACTTC; d_call: TRBD2; j_call: TRBJ2-7; clone_size: .; v_call: TRBV27
cdr3_aa: CASSPLRDNYGYTF; cdr3_nt: TGTGCCAGCTCACCCCTCCGGGATAACTATGGCTACACCTTC; d_call: .; j_call: TRBJ1-2; clone_size: .; v_call: TRBV18
cdr3_aa: CASSYGLAGRTGELFF; cdr3_nt: TGTGCCAGCAGTTACGGACTAGCGGGCCGCACCGGGGAGCTGTTTTTT; d_call: TRBD2; j_call: TRBJ2-2; clone_size: .; v_call: TRBV6-5
cdr3_aa: CASSLASGRAGEQYF; cdr3_nt: TGTGCCAGCAGCTTAGCTAGCGGGAGGGCCGGCGAGCAGTACTTC; d_call: TRBD2; j_call: TRBJ2-7; clone_size: .; v_call: TRBV7-8
cdr3_aa: CASSLGGVKETQYF; cdr3_nt: TGTGCCAGCAGCTTAGGGGGGGTAAAAGAGACCCAGTACTTC; d_call: .; j_call: TRBJ2-5; clone_size: .; v_call: TRBV11-3
cdr3_aa: CASSQESGTGANVLTF; cdr3_nt: TGTGCCAGCAGCCAAGAGAGCGGAACCGGGGCCAACGTCCTGACTTTC; d_call: .; j_call: TRBJ2-6; clone_size: .; v_call: TRBV4-2
cdr3_aa: CAFSPGKFGLVGELFF; cdr3_nt: TGTGCCTTCTCCCCCGGGAAATTCGGGTTGGTCGGGGAGCTGTTTTTT; d_call: .; j_call: TRBJ2-2; clone_size: .; v_call: TRBV30
cdr3_aa: CASSPGTGSNTEAFF; cdr3_nt: TGTGCCAGCTCACCCGGGACAGGGTCGAACACTGAAGCTTTCTTT; d_call: TRBD1; j_call: TRBJ1-1; clone_size: .; v_call: TRBV18
cdr3_aa: CAGGAGFNGNQPQHF; cdr3_nt: TGTGCCGGGGGGGCGGGGTTCAACGGCAATCAGCCCCAGCATTTT; d_call: .; j_call: TRBJ1-5; clone_size: .; v_call: TRBV21-1
cdr3_aa: CASSSRLAGGHTGELFF; cdr3_nt: TGTGCCAGCAGTTCCCGGCTAGCGGGAGGCCACACCGGGGAGCTGTTTTTT; d_call: TRBD2; j_call: TRBJ2-2; clone_size: .; v_call: TRBV27
cdr3_aa: CASTPSGFTTDTQYF; cdr3_nt: TGTGCCAGTACCCCTAGCGGGTTTACCACAGATACGCAGTATTTT; d_call: TRBD2; j_call: TRBJ2-3; clone_size: once; v_call: TRBV19
cdr3_aa: CASSLSTGGQDEQYF; cdr3_nt: TGTGCCAGTAGTTTGTCGACAGGGGGCCAGGACGAGCAGTACTTC; d_call: TRBD1; j_call: TRBJ2-7; clone_size: .; v_call: TRBV19
cdr3_aa: CASSESRGRNYEQYF; cdr3_nt: TGCGCCAGCAGTGAGTCTCGCGGGAGGAACTACGAGCAGTACTTC; d_call: TRBD2; j_call: TRBJ2-7; clone_size: .; v_call: TRBV10-2
cdr3_aa: CASSFLNPEGEQFF; cdr3_nt: TGTGCCAGCAGCTTTCTCAACCCCGAGGGTGAGCAGTTCTTC; d_call: .; j_call: TRBJ2-1; clone_size: .; v_call: TRBV7-9
cdr3_aa: CSVDEGPDTQYF; cdr3_nt: TGCAGCGTTGATGAGGGCCCAGATACGCAGTATTTT; d_call: .; j_call: TRBJ2-3; clone_size: .; v_call: TRBV29-1
cdr3_aa: CASSLVQGFGTDTQYF; cdr3_nt: TGTGCCAGCAGCTTAGTACAGGGGTTCGGCACAGATACGCAGTATTTT; d_call: TRBD1; j_call: TRBJ2-3; clone_size: .; v_call: TRBV7-2
cdr3_aa: CASSFTAGGFLHTEAFF; cdr3_nt: TGCGCCAGCAGCTTCACAGCAGGGGGCTTCCTGCACACTGAAGCTTTCTTT; d_call: TRBD1; j_call: TRBJ1-1; clone_size: few; v_call: TRBV5-1
cdr3_aa: CASSLRSGQGNNQPQHF; cdr3_nt: TGTGCCAGCAGTTTACGCTCAGGACAGGGGAACAATCAGCCCCAGCATTTT; d_call: TRBD1; j_call: TRBJ1-5; clone_size: .; v_call: TRBV28
cdr3_aa: CASSTRGQQPQHF; cdr3_nt: TGTGCCAGCAGCACCAGGGGCCAGCAGCCCCAGCATTTT; d_call: .; j_call: TRBJ1-5; clone_size: once; v_call: TRBV7-2
cdr3_aa: CASSSPSTGNYGYTF; cdr3_nt: TGTGCCAGCAGCTCACCCTCGACAGGGAACTATGGCTACACCTTC; d_call: TRBD1; j_call: TRBJ1-2; clone_size: .; v_call: TRBV7-2
cdr3_aa: CASSRVAGLGYSEQFF; cdr3_nt: TGTGCCAGCAGCCGAGTAGCGGGATTAGGGTATAGTGAGCAGTTCTTC; d_call: TRBD2; j_call: TRBJ2-1; clone_size: .; v_call: TRBV14
cdr3_aa: CASSDRTSGRAYEQYF; cdr3_nt: TGTGCCAGCAGCGATAGGACTAGCGGGAGAGCCTACGAGCAGTACTTC; d_call: TRBD2; j_call: TRBJ2-7; clone_size: .; v_call: TRBV7-2
cdr3_aa: CSVVAPNSGTQYF; cdr3_nt: TGCAGCGTTGTAGCTCCAAACTCGGGGACGCAGTATTTT; d_call: .; j_call: TRBJ2-3; clone_size: .; v_call: TRBV29-1
cdr3_aa: CASSVWGTADTQYF; cdr3_nt: TGTGCCAGCAGCGTATGGGGGACAGCAGATACGCAGTATTTT; d_call: TRBD1; j_call: TRBJ2-3; clone_size: .; v_call: TRBV9
cdr3_aa: CASSLRRGAGGPFYEQYF; cdr3_nt: TGCGCCAGCAGCTTGAGACGAGGAGCGGGAGGGCCCTTTTACGAGCAGTACTTC; d_call: TRBD2; j_call: TRBJ2-7; clone_size: .; v_call: TRBV5-1
cdr3_aa: CASQEGGDTEAFF; cdr3_nt: TGTGCCAGCCAAGAGGGGGGGGACACTGAAGCTTTCTTT; d_call: .; j_call: TRBJ1-1; clone_size: once; v_call: TRBV6-6
cdr3_aa: CASSQDSSQSGTQHF; cdr3_nt: TGCGCCAGCAGCCAAGATTCATCTCAATCAGGAACCCAGCATTTT; d_call: .; j_call: TRBJ1-5; clone_size: .; v_call: TRBV4-3
cdr3_aa: CASSLVASTNEQFF; cdr3_nt: TGTGCCAGCAGCTTAGTGGCTAGCACCAATGAGCAGTTCTTC; d_call: .; j_call: TRBJ2-1; clone_size: .; v_call: TRBV7-8
cdr3_aa: CAISYGTALGTDTQYF; cdr3_nt: TGTGCCATCAGTTACGGGACAGCGTTAGGCACAGATACGCAGTATTTT; d_call: TRBD1; j_call: TRBJ2-3; clone_size: once; v_call: TRBV10-3
cdr3_aa: CAISVGTGGTDTQYF; cdr3_nt: TGTGCCATCAGTGTGGGGACAGGGGGCACAGATACGCAGTATTTT; d_call: TRBD1; j_call: TRBJ2-3; clone_size: .; v_call: TRBV10-3
cdr3_aa: CARVGQGFYQPQHF; cdr3_nt: TGTGCCCGGGTGGGACAGGGCTTTTATCAGCCCCAGCATTTT; d_call: TRBD1; j_call: TRBJ1-5; clone_size: .; v_call: TRBV6-7
cdr3_aa: CASSIDQVGTGGGNEQYF; cdr3_nt: TGTGCCAGTAGTATAGATCAAGTCGGGACAGGGGGAGGTAACGAGCAGTACTTC; d_call: TRBD1; j_call: TRBJ2-7; clone_size: .; v_call: TRBV19
cdr3_aa: CASSYGSSYNEQFF; cdr3_nt: TGTGCCAGCAGTTACGGGAGCTCCTACAATGAGCAGTTCTTC; d_call: .; j_call: TRBJ2-1; clone_size: .; v_call: TRBV6-5
cdr3_aa: CASSGNTEAFF; cdr3_nt: TGCGCCAGCAGCGGCAACACTGAAGCTTTCTTT; d_call: .; j_call: TRBJ1-1; clone_size: .; v_call: TRBV5-1
cdr3_aa: CASSVAATTYEQYF; cdr3_nt: TGTGCCAGCAGCGTGGCAGCGACCACCTACGAGCAGTACTTC; d_call: .; j_call: TRBJ2-7; clone_size: .; v_call: TRBV9
cdr3_aa: CASSQITTSGANVLTF; cdr3_nt: TGTGCCAGCAGTCAGATAACAACGTCTGGGGCCAACGTCCTGACTTTC; d_call: .; j_call: TRBJ2-6; clone_size: .; v_call: TRBV25-1
cdr3_aa: CASSVSLAGGKTYNEQFF; cdr3_nt: TGTGCCAGCAGTGTAAGTCTAGCGGGAGGCAAAACCTACAATGAGCAGTTCTTC; d_call: TRBD2; j_call: TRBJ2-1; clone_size: .; v_call: TRBV2
cdr3_aa: CSASKGGRYF; cdr3_nt: TGCAGTGCTTCCAAAGGCGGGAGGTATTTT; d_call: TRBD2; j_call: TRBJ2-3; clone_size: .; v_call: TRBV20-1
cdr3_aa: CASSLAHFGGARDTEAFF; cdr3_nt: TGTGCCAGCAGCTTGGCCCATTTCGGGGGGGCGCGGGACACTGAAGCTTTCTTT; d_call: .; j_call: TRBJ1-1; clone_size: once; v_call: TRBV5-7
cdr3_aa: CSVEGVSSGGEQFF; cdr3_nt: TGCAGCGTTGAAGGGGTCTCCTCGGGAGGTGAGCAGTTCTTC; d_call: TRBD2; j_call: TRBJ2-1; clone_size: once; v_call: TRBV29-1
cdr3_aa: CASSSPGTGNYGYTF; cdr3_nt: TGTGCCAGCAGTTCCCCCGGGACAGGGAACTATGGCTACACCTTC; d_call: TRBD1; j_call: TRBJ1-2; clone_size: .; v_call: TRBV28
cdr3_aa: CASSQGAGHMNTEAFF; cdr3_nt: TGTGCCAGCAGCCAAGGGGCCGGACACATGAACACTGAAGCTTTCTTT; d_call: .; j_call: TRBJ1-1; clone_size: .; v_call: TRBV5-6
cdr3_aa: CASSTAGQALYEQYF; cdr3_nt: TGTGCCAGTAGTACCGCGGGTCAGGCCCTCTACGAGCAGTACTTC; d_call: .; j_call: TRBJ2-7; clone_size: once; v_call: TRBV19
cdr3_aa: CASTFVASGRGEQFF; cdr3_nt: TGTGCCAGCACCTTTGTCGCTAGCGGGAGGGGTGAGCAGTTCTTC; d_call: TRBD2; j_call: TRBJ2-1; clone_size: .; v_call: TRBV7-2
cdr3_aa: CASRNRENEQFF; cdr3_nt: TGTGCCAGCAGAAACAGGGAGAATGAGCAGTTCTTC; d_call: .; j_call: TRBJ2-1; clone_size: few; v_call: TRBV7-9
cdr3_aa: CASSTRLTSGRASDTQYF; cdr3_nt: TGTGCCAGCAGCACACGATTGACTAGCGGGAGAGCTTCAGATACGCAGTATTTT; d_call: TRBD2; j_call: TRBJ2-3; clone_size: .; v_call: TRBV5-4
cdr3_aa: CASSPGQGDTIYF; cdr3_nt: TGTGCCAGCAGCCCCGGACAGGGAGACACCATATATTTT; d_call: TRBD1; j_call: TRBJ1-3; clone_size: .; v_call: TRBV5-4
cdr3_aa: CASSLGTGAEAFF; cdr3_nt: TGTGCCAGCTCACTCGGGACAGGGGCTGAAGCTTTCTTT; d_call: TRBD1; j_call: TRBJ1-1; clone_size: .; v_call: TRBV18